This is a list of T cell receptor beta chains from one sample in a study of CD8+ T cells in alopecia areata. The protocol was immunoSEQ multiplex PCR, while the TCRdb copy is restricted to in-frame clones and leaves out a portion. The sample consists of about 210,000 clones, approximately 72% of them appearing once. This specimen was CD4+ T cells sorted from blood, taken around week 42, from a patient treated with tofacitinib. Source of these receptors: a human donor with alopecia areata. Both conserved end residues are part of each CDR3. The D gene is left open where the match is weak. Some rows mark clone size as missing; the rest say once, few, many or name a class of expanded clone.

J gene,V gene,clone size,D gene,CDR3 protein,CDR3 DNA
TRBJ2-5,TRBV6-1,many,TRBD1,CASSQGAKTQYF,TGTGCCAGCAGCCAGGGGGCGAAGACCCAGTACTTC
TRBJ2-5,TRBV5-1,.,.,CASSPNQETQYF,TGCGCCAGCAGCCCAAATCAAGAGACCCAGTACTTC
TRBJ2-5,TRBV5-1,few,.,CASSSGLDPWMETQYF,TGCGCCAGCAGCTCCGGACTGGACCCCTGGATGGAGACCCAGTACTTC
TRBJ2-6,TRBV7-6,.,.,CASSLTGFDVLTF,TGTGCCAGCAGCTTAACAGGGTTTGACGTCCTGACTTTC
TRBJ2-3,TRBV9,.,.,CASSQDITDTQYF,TGTGCCAGCAGCCAGGACATCACAGATACGCAGTATTTT
TRBJ2-3,TRBV7-2,few,.,CASSLDGRTDTQYF,TGTGCCAGCAGCTTAGACGGGAGAACAGATACGCAGTATTTT
TRBJ1-5,TRBV23-1,.,.,CASSQRDDQPQHF,TGCGCCAGCAGTCAAAGGGATGATCAGCCCCAGCATTTT
TRBJ1-2,TRBV4-3,few,TRBD1,CASSQLEGQGYGYTF,TGCGCCAGCAGCCAACTAGAGGGACAGGGATATGGCTACACCTTC
TRBJ1-6,TRBV5-1,.,.,CASSLAREGSPLHF,TGCGCCAGCAGCTTGGCCAGGGAAGGCTCACCCCTCCACTTT
TRBJ2-7,TRBV5-6,.,.,CASSSGHTYEQYF,TGTGCCAGCAGCTCGGGACACACTTACGAGCAGTACTTC
TRBJ2-1,TRBV7-2,.,.,CASSLIRRNEQFF,TGTGCCAGCAGCCTCATTAGGAGAAATGAGCAGTTCTTC
TRBJ2-3,TRBV7-6,.,.,CASSLKQGRGTDTQYF,TGTGCCAGCAGCTTAAAGCAGGGAAGGGGTACAGATACGCAGTATTTT
TRBJ1-2,TRBV5-6,.,.,CASSPATQGRSGYTF,TGTGCCAGCAGCCCGGCCACACAGGGTAGGAGCGGCTACACCTTC
TRBJ2-5,TRBV6-5,.,.,CASSYGEPRQETQYF,TGTGCCAGCAGTTACGGTGAGCCGCGGCAAGAGACCCAGTACTTC
TRBJ2-1,TRBV29-1,few,TRBD2,CSVAVGSGGNEQFF,TGCAGCGTTGCGGTCGGGAGCGGGGGCAATGAGCAGTTCTTC
TRBJ2-7,TRBV10-2,.,.,CASRTDRYEQYF,TGCGCCAGCAGGACCGACCGCTACGAGCAGTACTTC
TRBJ1-2,TRBV20-1,.,.,CSASDLYGYTF,TGCAGTGCTTCCGACTTGTATGGCTACACCTTC
TRBJ2-3,TRBV30,.,.,CACCGRGPDTQYF,TGTGCCTGTTGTGGACGGGGCCCAGATACGCAGTATTTT
TRBJ2-7,TRBV4-1,.,TRBD2,CASSQDIAGGLLSYEQYF,TGCGCCAGCAGCCAAGATATAGCGGGGGGCCTACTCTCCTACGAGCAGTACTTC
TRBJ2-7,TRBV5-1,.,.,CASREETYEQYF,TGCGCCAGCAGGGAAGAGACCTACGAGCAGTACTTC
TRBJ2-3,TRBV29-1,few,TRBD2,CSVEGLTGGSTDTQYF,TGCAGCGTTGAAGGGTTAACGGGGGGGAGCACAGATACGCAGTATTTT
TRBJ1-5,TRBV19,.,.,CASKMGVTQNQPQHF,TGTGCCAGTAAAATGGGGGTGACTCAAAATCAGCCCCAGCATTTT